These 19 T cell receptor beta chains originate from one sample sequenced in a study of blood T cell repertoires in COVID-19. Repertoires were generated with immunoSEQ multiplex PCR, while TCRdb's copy carries only in-frame clones and drops some. The sample includes around 370,000 clones, roughly 91% of them seen just once. The sequencing input was PBMCs or T cells enriched from blood (not recorded which). The receptors here all came from a woman younger than 35 who had recovered from COVID-19.

The chain carries TRBV15 and TRBJ1-2; 7 nucleotides agree with TRBD1. Germline V gene sequence: CDR1 LNHNV, CDR2 YYDKDF (reference sequence). Germline trimming cut 8 bases from V and 2 bases from J; bases unmatched to any gene: 5. The CDR3 totals 13 residues. The CDR3 region is CATSETGNYGYTF. The CDR3 DNA reads TGTGCCACCTCAGAGACAGGGAACTATGGCTACACCTTC.

The chain combines TRBV23-1 with TRBJ1-5; 9 nucleotides match TRBD1. TRBV23-1 belongs to the ORF category, with a function that is uncertain. This CDR3 has 16 residues. The trim removed 9 bases at V and 7 bases at J, leaving 16 bases unmatched. The CDR3 reads CARTFYRGRYGQPQHF. The CDR3 coding sequence is TGCGCCAGGACGTTCTACAGGGGGCGTTATGGACAGCCCCAGCATTTT.

This rearrangement joins TRBV9 to TRBJ2-5; TRBD1 is a possible D gene (6 bases). CDR1 is SGDLS and CDR2 is YYNGEE in the germline V gene. V was pared by 2 bases and J by 0 bases, with 17 bases between. The CDR3 consists of 17 residues. The CDR3 is CASSVTVSRGHQETQYF. CDR3 in DNA: TGTGCCAGCAGCGTTACGGTGTCCAGGGGTCACCAAGAGACCCAGTACTTC.

This clone came up a few times. Other DNA sequences in the same sample also yield this CDR3. The chain has TRBV5-1 and TRBJ1-5; tentatively, D is TRBD1 (6 bases). CDR1 and CDR2 from the germline V gene are SGHRS and YFSETQ. The ends were cut back, 5 bases at V and 4 bases at J, with 13 bases in the middle. This CDR3 spans 14 amino acids. The CDR3 loop is CASSSGTPNQPQHF. For the CDR3, the DNA is TGCGCCAGCAGTTCCGGGACACCAAATCAGCCCCAGCATTTT.

The table lists this clone with a count of one. The chain recombines TRBV5-1 with TRBJ2-7; 9 nucleotides agree with TRBD1. From germline, CDR1 is SGHRS and CDR2 YFSETQ. V was pared by 5 bases and J by 7 bases, with 10 bases of the junction left unmatched. The CDR3 sequence is 14 residues long. The chain's CDR3 is CASRDRGDAWEQYF. CDR3 DNA: TGCGCCAGCAGGGACAGGGGCGACGCCTGGGAGCAGTACTTC.

The chain combines TRBV19 with TRBJ2-5; D might be TRBD2 (5 bases). This CDR3 comprises 17 residues. Trimming pared 3 bases from V and 2 bases from J, leaving 19 bases between. From germline, CDR1 is LNHDA and CDR2 SQIVND (reference sequence). This CDR3 reads CASSIGRVEAWQETQYF. CDR3 in DNA: TGTGCCAGTAGTATCGGGCGGGTGGAGGCATGGCAAGAGACCCAGTACTTC.

The V and J genes are TRBV14 and TRBJ2-5; tentative D call: TRBD1 (7 bases). V dropped 3 bases and J dropped 1 base, with 12 bases sitting between them. The germline gives CDR1 SGHDN, CDR2 FVKESK. This CDR3 contains 15 residues. The CDR3 is CASSQGGQIQETQYF. The CDR3 nucleotides read TGTGCCAGCAGCCAGGGGGGACAGATCCAAGAGACCCAGTACTTC.

This clone appeared a single time. The genes are TRBV7-6 and TRBJ1-1, with D perhaps matching TRBD1 (5 bases). This CDR3 is built from 17 residues. The V end lost 5 bases, the J end lost 0 bases, and 19 bases lay between the germline ends. CDR1 is SGHVS, CDR2 FNYEAQ, per germline. The chain's CDR3 is CASSPSGRGLMNTEAFF. DNA of the CDR3: TGTGCCAGCAGCCCGTCCGGGAGGGGCCTAATGAACACTGAAGCTTTCTTT.

The chain uses TRBV9 and TRBJ1-2; D gene ambiguous. V shed 0 bases and J shed 2 bases, with 11 bases lying between them. The CDR3 has 15 amino acids. Germline V CDR1 and CDR2: SGDLS, YYNGEE. Written as DNA, the CDR3 is TGTGCCAGCAGCGTAGGGGCAGAGCCCAACTATGGCTACACCTTC. This codes for CASSVGAEPNYGYTF.

The gene calls are TRBV29-1 and TRBJ1-1; D is undetermined. V was pared by 2 bases and J by 5 bases, with 9 bases between. This CDR3 region has 12 residues. Germline-derived CDR1 and CDR2 are SQVTM and ANQGSEA. The CDR3 sequence is CSVESGGTEAFF. The CDR3 nucleotides read TGCAGCGTTGAATCGGGAGGGACTGAAGCTTTCTTT.

The chain couples TRBV5-1 to TRBJ1-4; D is uncertain. The CDR3 contains 15 residues. Trimming removed 2 bases from V and 0 bases from J, with 8 bases in between. Germline CDR1 reads SGHRS; CDR2 reads YFSETQ. As DNA, the CDR3 is TGCGCCAGCAGCTTCAGACACGCAACTAATGAAAAACTGTTTTTT. This gives the protein CASSFRHATNEKLFF.

The J gene is TRBJ2-3, the V gene TRBV2, with 12 nucleotides matching TRBD2. This CDR3 comprises 18 residues. With V trimmed by 4 bases and J by 0 bases, 8 bases remained unmatched. Germline loops: CDR1 SNHLY, CDR2 FYNNEI. DNA for the CDR3: TGTGCCAGCAGTGTTAGCCTAGCGGGGGGGCCGAGCACAGATACGCAGTATTTT. Translated, it gives CASSVSLAGGPSTDTQYF.

This chain joins TRBV11-2 and TRBJ2-3; TRBD2 matches at 11 bases. The V and J ends lost 5 bases and 8 bases, in that order; junction bases with no gene match: 9. Germline V gene data show CDR1 as SGHAT and CDR2 as FQNNGV. This CDR3 contains 15 residues. The CDR3 region has the DNA TGTGCCAGCAGCCCCGGCCTAGCGGGGGGAGGTACGCAGTATTTT. It codes for CASSPGLAGGGTQYF.

The chain uses TRBV30 and TRBJ2-4, with TRBD2 identical over 8 bases. CDR3 length equals 14 residues. Germline CDR1 is GTSNPN and CDR2 is SVGIG (reference sequence). V trimming: 1 base; J trimming: 7 bases; junction bases outside the gene matches: 6. CDR3 sequence reads: CAWSAGGGANIQYF. CDR3 bases: TGTGCCTGGAGTGCCGGGGGGGGCGCGAACATTCAGTACTTC.

The chain uses TRBV30 and TRBJ1-2, with D possibly TRBD1 on 5 matching bases. The germline V gene encodes CDR1 GTSNPN and CDR2 SVGIG (reference sequence). V was pared by 0 bases and J by 7 bases, with 15 bases between. This CDR3 has 14 residues. CDR3 coding DNA: TGTGCCTGGAGTGTATTGGCGGGGCGCGGTGGCTACACCTTC. Translating gives CAWSVLAGRGGYTF.

Of note for this clone: One junction end does not reproduce the germline sequence, and a read error may be involved. The chain links TRBV12-3 or TRBV12-4 to TRBJ1-1; tentative D call: TRBD1 (6 bases). CDR3 length: 13 amino acids. The chain's CDR3 is CASRGGGGLFGIF. DNA of the CDR3: TGTGCCAGCAGAGGCGGGGGCGGCCTCTTCGGAATCTTT.

This rearrangement joins TRBV12-3 or TRBV12-4 to TRBJ1-2, with D unclear. Trimming took off 1 base at V and 8 bases at J, with 8 bases between the two ends. This CDR3 has 12 amino acids. Here the CDR3 reads CASSLGPQGYTF. DNA of the CDR3: TGTGCCAGCAGTTTAGGGCCACAAGGCTACACCTTC.

This chain uses TRBV11-1 with TRBJ2-1; 7 bases agree with TRBD2. Germline CDR1 is SGHAT and CDR2 is FQDESV (reference sequence). V dropped 5 bases and J dropped 4; count of bases not matched to a gene: 5. The CDR3 totals 14 residues. CDR3 nucleotides: TGTGCCAGCAGCCTAGGACTAGTTTACAATGAGCAGTTCTTC. Protein: CASSLGLVYNEQFF.

This clone came up once. The rearrangement links TRBV24-1 to TRBJ2-2, with TRBD1 matching 7 bases. Germline values: CDR1 KGHDR, CDR2 SFDVKD. Unmatched junction bases numbered 13, after V lost 4 bases and J lost 6 bases. The CDR3 spans 17 residues. As DNA, the CDR3 is TGTGCCACCAGTGAGGAGAGGACAGGTCATTTAGCCGGGGAGCTGTTTTTT. Translating gives CATSEERTGHLAGELFF.